This T cell receptor beta chain was retrieved from a study of shared clonotypes between healthy human individuals. Study details: Each donor had three CD4 naive, three CD4 memory, two CD8 naive and one CD8 memory plate.

Produced via immunoSEQ multiplex PCR; TCRdb's table is partial and in-frame only. The profile shows about 2.1 million clones, just over 90% of them singletons. The CDR3 extends over 16 amino acids. Trimming shortened V by 5 bases and J by 3 bases, and 17 bases separated the two germline ends. CDR1 and CDR2 (germline): SEHNR, FQNEAQ (reference sequence). Terminally differentiated effector memory CD45RA+ cells were excluded by CCR7 positive selection of CD45RO-negative cells. Study outcomes and limitations: Larger richness was generally estimated for naive than memory subsets. Tissues were not sampled, only blood, and their repertoires likely differ. It was the few donors that limited the genetic and exposure-history diversity represented.

This clone appeared a single time. As yet, its antigen is unknown. The clonotype was recovered from a man aged 18 to 30 in good health. Some clones in this sample may be carry-over from other donors' samples. This rearrangement joins TRBV7-9 to TRBJ2-1, with D possibly being TRBD1 or TRBD2 (5 bases each). The sequenced sample was naive CD8+ T cells from PBMCs. CDR3 residues: CASSPRSGRNYNEQFF. CDR3 nucleotide sequence: TGTGCCAGCAGCCCAAGGTCGGGACGGAACTACAATGAGCAGTTCTTC.